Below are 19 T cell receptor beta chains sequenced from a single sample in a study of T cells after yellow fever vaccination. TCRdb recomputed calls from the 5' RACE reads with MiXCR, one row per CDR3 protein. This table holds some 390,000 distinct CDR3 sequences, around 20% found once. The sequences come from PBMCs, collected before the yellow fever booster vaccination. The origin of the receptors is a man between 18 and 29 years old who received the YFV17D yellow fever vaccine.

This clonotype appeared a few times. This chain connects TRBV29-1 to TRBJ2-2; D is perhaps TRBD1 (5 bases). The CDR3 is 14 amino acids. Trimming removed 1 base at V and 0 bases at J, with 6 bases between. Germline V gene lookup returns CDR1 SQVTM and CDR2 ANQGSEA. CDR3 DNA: TGCAGCGTTGAAGGGACACCGAACACCGGGGAGCTGTTTTTT. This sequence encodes CSVEGTPNTGELFF.

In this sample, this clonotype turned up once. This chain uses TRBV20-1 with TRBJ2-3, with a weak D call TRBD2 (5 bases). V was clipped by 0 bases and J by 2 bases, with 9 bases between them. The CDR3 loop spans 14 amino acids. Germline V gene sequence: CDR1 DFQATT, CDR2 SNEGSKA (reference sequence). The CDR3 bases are TGCAGTGCTAGAGATCGGGGATACACAGATACGCAGTATTTT. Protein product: CSARDRGYTDTQYF.

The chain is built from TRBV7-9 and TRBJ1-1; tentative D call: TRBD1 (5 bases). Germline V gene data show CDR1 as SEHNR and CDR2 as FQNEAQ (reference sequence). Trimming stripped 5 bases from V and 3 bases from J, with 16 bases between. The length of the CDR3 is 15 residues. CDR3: CASSGWGIGDTEAFF. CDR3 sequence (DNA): TGTGCCAGCAGCGGGTGGGGGATTGGGGACACTGAAGCTTTCTTT. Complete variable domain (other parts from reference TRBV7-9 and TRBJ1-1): DTGVSQNPRHKITKRGQNVTFRCDPISEHNRLYWYRQTLGQGPEFLTYFQNEAQLEKSRLLSDRFSAERPKGSFSTLEIQRTEQGDSAMYLCASSGWGIGDTEAFFGQGTRLTVV.

The CDR3 coding sequence is TGTGCCAGCAGCTTAGCGTCTAGCGGGGGATTCACAGATACGCAGTATTTT. As protein: CASSLASSGGFTDTQYF. The chain carries TRBV5-4 and TRBJ2-3; the match to TRBD2 covers 10 bases. The germline V gene has CDR1 SGHNT and CDR2 YYREEE (reference sequence). V trimming: 2 bases; J trimming: 2 bases; junction bases outside the gene matches: 8. The CDR3 loop spans 17 amino acids.

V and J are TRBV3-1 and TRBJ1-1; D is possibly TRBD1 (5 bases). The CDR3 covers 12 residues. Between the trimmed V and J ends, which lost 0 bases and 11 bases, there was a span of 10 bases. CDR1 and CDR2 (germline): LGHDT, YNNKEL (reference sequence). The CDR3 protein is CASSQEWGPAFF. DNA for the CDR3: TGTGCCAGCAGCCAAGAGTGGGGACCCGCTTTCTTT.

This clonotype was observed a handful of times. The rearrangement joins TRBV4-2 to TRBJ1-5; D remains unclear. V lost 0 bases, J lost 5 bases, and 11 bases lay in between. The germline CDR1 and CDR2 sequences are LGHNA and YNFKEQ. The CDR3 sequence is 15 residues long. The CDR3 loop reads CASSQDRPGDQPQHF. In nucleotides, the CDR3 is TGTGCCAGCAGCCAAGATCGGCCCGGCGATCAGCCCCAGCATTTT.

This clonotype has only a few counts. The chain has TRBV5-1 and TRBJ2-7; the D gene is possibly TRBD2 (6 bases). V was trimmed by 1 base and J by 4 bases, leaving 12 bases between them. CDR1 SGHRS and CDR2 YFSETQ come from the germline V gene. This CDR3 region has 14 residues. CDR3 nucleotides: TGCGCCAGCAGCTTGTTGCGGGGCGATTACGAGCAGTACTTC. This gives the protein CASSLLRGDYEQYF.

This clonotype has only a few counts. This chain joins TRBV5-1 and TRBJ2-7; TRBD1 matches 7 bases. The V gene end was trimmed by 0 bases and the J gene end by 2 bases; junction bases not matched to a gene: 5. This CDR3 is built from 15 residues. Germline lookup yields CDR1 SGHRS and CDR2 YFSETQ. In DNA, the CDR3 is TGCGCCAGCAGCTTGGCCGGGGACAGACCCTACGAGCAGTACTTC. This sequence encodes CASSLAGDRPYEQYF.

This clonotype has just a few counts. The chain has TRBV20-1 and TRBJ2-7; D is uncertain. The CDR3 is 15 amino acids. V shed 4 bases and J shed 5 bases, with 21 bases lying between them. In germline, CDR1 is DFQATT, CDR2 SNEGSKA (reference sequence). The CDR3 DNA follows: TGCAGTGCTACAGTTCTAGGCCCCCCCCAGGACGAGCAGTACGTC. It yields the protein CSATVLGPPQDEQYV.

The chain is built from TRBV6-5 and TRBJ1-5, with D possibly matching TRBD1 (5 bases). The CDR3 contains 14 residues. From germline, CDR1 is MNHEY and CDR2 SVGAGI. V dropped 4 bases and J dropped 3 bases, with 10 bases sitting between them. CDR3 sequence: CASSFDSTNQPQHF. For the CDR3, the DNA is TGTGCCAGCAGTTTCGACAGTACCAATCAGCCCCAGCATTTT.

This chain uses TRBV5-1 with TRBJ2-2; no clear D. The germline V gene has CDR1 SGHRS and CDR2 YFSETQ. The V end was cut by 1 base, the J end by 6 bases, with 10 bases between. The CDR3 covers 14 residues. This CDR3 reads CASSLRVGSGELFF. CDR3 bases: TGCGCCAGCAGCTTGAGGGTAGGGTCCGGGGAGCTGTTTTTT.

Here the CDR3 reads CASSFGGVRDNSPLHF. In DNA, the CDR3 is TGTGCCAGCAGTTTTGGTGGGGTTCGGGATAATTCACCCCTCCACTTT. The genes are TRBV28 and TRBJ1-6; no clear D. The CDR3 totals 16 residues. Germline V gene sequence: CDR1 MDHEN, CDR2 SYDVKM. V lost 3 bases and J lost 5, with 14 bases in between.

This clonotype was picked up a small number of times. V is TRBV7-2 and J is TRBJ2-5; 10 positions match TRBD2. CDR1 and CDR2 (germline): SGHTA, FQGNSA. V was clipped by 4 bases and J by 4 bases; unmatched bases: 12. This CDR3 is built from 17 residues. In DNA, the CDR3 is TGTGCCAGCAGCTCCACTCTAGCGGGGGTGCTCCGAGAGACCCAGTACTTC. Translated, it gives CASSSTLAGVLRETQYF. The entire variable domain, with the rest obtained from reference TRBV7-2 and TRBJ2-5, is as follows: GAGVSQSPSNKVTEKGKDVELRCDPISGHTALYWYRQSLGQGLEFLIYFQGNSAPDKSGLPSDRFSAERTGGSVSTLTIQRTQQEDSAVYLCASSSTLAGVLRETQYFGPGTRLLVL.

The CDR3 protein is CSARATGQALTPLHF. CDR3 nucleotide sequence: TGCAGTGCTAGAGCGACGGGACAGGCCCTCACACCCCTCCACTTT. The genes are TRBV20-1 and TRBJ1-6; 8 nucleotides agree with TRBD1. Trimming took 1 base from V and 11 from J; bases not matched to a gene: 10. Germline V gene sequence: CDR1 DFQATT, CDR2 SNEGSKA (reference sequence). This CDR3 comprises 15 residues.

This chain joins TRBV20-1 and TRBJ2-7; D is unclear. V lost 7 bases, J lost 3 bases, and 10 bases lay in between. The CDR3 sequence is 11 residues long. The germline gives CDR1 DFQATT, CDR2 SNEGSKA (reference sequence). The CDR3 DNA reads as TGCAGTGTGCAGCAGAACTACGAGCAGTACTTC. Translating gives CSVQQNYEQYF.

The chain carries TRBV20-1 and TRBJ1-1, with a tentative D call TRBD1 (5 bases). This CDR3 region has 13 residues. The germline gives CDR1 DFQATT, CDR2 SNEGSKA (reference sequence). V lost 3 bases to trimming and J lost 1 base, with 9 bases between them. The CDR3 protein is CSASRQGNTEAFF. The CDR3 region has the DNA TGCAGTGCTAGTCGCCAGGGGAACACTGAAGCTTTCTTT.

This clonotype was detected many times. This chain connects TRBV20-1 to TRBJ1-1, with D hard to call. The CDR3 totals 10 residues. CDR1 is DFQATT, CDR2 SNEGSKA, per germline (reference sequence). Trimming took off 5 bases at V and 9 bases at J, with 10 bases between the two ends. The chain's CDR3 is CSALGGQAFF. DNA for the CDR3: TGCAGTGCTTTAGGAGGGCAAGCTTTCTTT.

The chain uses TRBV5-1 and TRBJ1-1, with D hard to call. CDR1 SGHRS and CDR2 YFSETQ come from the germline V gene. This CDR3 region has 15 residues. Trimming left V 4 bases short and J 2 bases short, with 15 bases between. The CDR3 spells CASSGPGGLNTEAFF. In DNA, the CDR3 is TGCGCCAGCAGCGGACCAGGAGGACTCAACACTGAAGCTTTCTTT.

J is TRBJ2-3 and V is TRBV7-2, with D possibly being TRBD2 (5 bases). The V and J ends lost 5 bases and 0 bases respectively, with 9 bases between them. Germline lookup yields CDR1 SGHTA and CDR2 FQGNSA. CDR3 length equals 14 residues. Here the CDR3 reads CASSRLYSTDTQYF. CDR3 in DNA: TGTGCCAGCAGCCGACTATACAGCACAGATACGCAGTATTTT.